The table lists the clone carrying this T cell receptor (beta chain) with a few counts. The antigen remains unidentified. Primers for the PCR totalled 60 Vbeta and 13 Jbeta. Produced via immunoSEQ multiplex PCR; TCRdb's table is partial and in-frame only. The sample has some 110,000 clones, roughly 72% seen once. Germline V lookup: CDR1 LGHNA, CDR2 YNFKEQ. After removal of 4 bases from V and 3 bases from J, the junction contained 3 bases not matched to a gene. The CDR3 totals 14 residues. The sample is drawn from a study of cytomegalovirus exposure and HLA in healthy donors. General study findings and limits: The productive fraction for most TCR beta V segments was about 90% or about 30% in an earlier analysis.

This chain links TRBV4-2 with TRBJ1-2; 9 bases fit TRBD1. Sequencing was carried out using PBMCs. This clonotype was obtained from a woman aged 45-59 years in good health and CMV-seropositive. The chain's CDR3 is CASSPRTGDYGYTF. CDR3 nucleotide sequence: TGTGCCAGCAGCCCCCGGACAGGGGACTATGGCTACACCTTC.